Shown below are 10 T cell receptor beta chains from a single sample sequenced in a study of blood T cell repertoires in COVID-19. Here immunoSEQ multiplex PCR was the method, and the copy in TCRdb shows in-frame clones only, minus some. The sample includes about 280,000 clones, approximately 83% of them seen just once. Source material: peripheral blood. These receptors came from a woman in her forties or fifties who had recovered from COVID-19.

This clone was seen just once. This sequence joins TRBV6-2 or TRBV6-3 and TRBJ1-2; D gene ambiguous. Looked up from germline, CDR1 is MNHEY and CDR2 is SVGEGT. Trimming stripped 3 bases from V and 0 bases from J, with 5 bases between. The CDR3 has 13 residues. The CDR3 nucleotides are TGTGCCAGCAGTTATAGAGCTAACTATGGCTACACCTTC. Its protein product is CASSYRANYGYTF.

A few counts support this clone. CDR3 sequence (DNA): TGTGCCACCAGCAGACAGGGTATCAATGAAAAACTGTTTTTT. Protein: CATSRQGINEKLFF. The gene calls are TRBV15 and TRBJ1-4; D might be TRBD1 (5 bases). Trimming pared 2 bases from V and 5 bases from J, leaving 9 bases between. Germline V lookup: CDR1 LNHNV, CDR2 YYDKDF (reference sequence). The CDR3 is 14 residues long. Full variable domain (rest looked up from reference TRBV15 and TRBJ1-4): DAMVIQNPRYQVTQFGKPVTLSCSQTLNHNVMYWYQQKSSQAPKLLFHYYDKDFNNEADTPDNFQSRRPNTSFCFLDIRSPGLGDTAMYLCATSRQGINEKLFFGSGTQLSVL.

The rearrangement joins TRBV4-2 to TRBJ2-7, with 12 positions matching TRBD2. V was pared by 3 bases and J by 4 bases, with 4 bases of the junction left unmatched. The CDR3 spans 15 residues. Per the germline V gene, CDR1 is LGHNA and CDR2 is YNFKEQ. The CDR3 DNA reads TGTGCCAGCAGCCAGACTAGCGGGAGTATTTACGAGCAGTACTTC. Translated, it gives CASSQTSGSIYEQYF.

This clone occurred once. V gene TRBV6-5 combines with J gene TRBJ2-7; D may be TRBD1 (7 bases). V lost 6 bases and J 4 bases, leaving 19 bases between the germline ends. The CDR3 has 15 residues. Per the germline V gene, CDR1 is MNHEY and CDR2 is SVGAGI. The CDR3 DNA is TGTGCCAGCAGGCAAAGACAGGGACTCCTTTACGAGCAGTACTTC. This codes for CASRQRQGLLYEQYF.

The chain combines TRBV10-3 with TRBJ2-7; D gene ambiguous. Germline CDR1 and CDR2: ENHRY and SYGVKD. V was trimmed by 2 bases and J by 2 bases, leaving 13 bases between them. This CDR3 comprises 15 residues. CDR3 residues: CAISEPSRIAYEQYF. CDR3 bases: TGTGCCATCAGTGAGCCTTCTAGAATAGCCTACGAGCAGTACTTC.

This chain uses TRBV6-5 with TRBJ1-1, with D unclear. V lost 6 bases and J lost 0, with 8 bases in between. Germline V gene sequence: CDR1 MNHEY, CDR2 SVGAGI. The CDR3 sequence is 13 residues long. CDR3 nucleotides: TGTGCCAGCAGGGAGTACATGAACACTGAAGCTTTCTTT. It yields the protein CASREYMNTEAFF.

The CDR3 DNA reads TGTGCCAGCAGTGAAGTCACAGGGTACTATGGCTACACCTTC. Translation: CASSEVTGYYGYTF. The J gene is TRBJ1-2, the V gene TRBV6-1, with D possibly matching TRBD1 (6 bases). CDR1 is MNHNS, CDR2 SASEGT, per germline. V was clipped by 1 base and J by 3 bases, with 9 bases between them. This CDR3 region has 14 residues.

This chain uses TRBV30 with TRBJ1-6; 10 bases fit TRBD1. The germline CDR1 and CDR2 sequences are GTSNPN and SVGIG (reference sequence). The CDR3 contains 16 residues. Trimming took 5 bases from V and 7 from J; bases not matched to a gene: 11. In nucleotides, the CDR3 is TGTGCCTGGCACCGACAGGGGGCGCGGGGGAATTCACCCCTCCACTTT. It codes for CAWHRQGARGNSPLHF.

The genes are TRBV28 and TRBJ2-3, with 11 bases identical to TRBD1. The CDR3 consists of 15 residues. V lost 6 bases to trimming and J lost 3 bases; unmatched junction nucleotides: 5. Per germline, CDR1 MDHEN and CDR2 SYDVKM. Here the CDR3 DNA reads TGTGCCAGCAGAGCAGGGACAGGGGGGACAGATACGCAGTATTTT. It encodes CASRAGTGGTDTQYF. The full variable domain, rest sourced from reference TRBV28 and TRBJ2-3, is DVKVTQSSRYLVKRTGEKVFLECVQDMDHENMFWYRQDPGLGLRLIYFSYDVKMKEKGDIPEGYSVSREKKERFSLILESASTNQTSMYLCASRAGTGGTDTQYFGPGTRLTVL.

This clone has a single count. This chain uses TRBV28 with TRBJ2-1; 10 positions match TRBD2. Unmatched junction bases numbered 16, after V lost 10 bases and J lost 4 bases. CDR1 and CDR2 from the germline V gene are MDHEN and SYDVKM. The CDR3 has 17 residues. CDR3 in amino acids: CATTHPLAGEKYNEQFF. The CDR3 region has the DNA TGTGCCACCACTCACCCTCTAGCGGGAGAAAAATACAATGAGCAGTTCTTC.